One and the same sample provided the 14 T cell receptor beta chains below, sequenced in a study of blood T cell repertoires in COVID-19. Using immunoSEQ multiplex PCR, the repertoire was profiled, and TCRdb retains in-frame clones only, with some absent. The sample has 400,000 or so clones, around nine tenths seen once. Sequenced material: peripheral blood. The origin of the receptors is a human donor in a cohort sampled during active COVID-19.

The chain combines TRBV6-5 with TRBJ2-7; possible D gene TRBD1, 5 bases. The ends were cut back, 6 bases at V and 2 bases at J, with 11 bases in the middle. The CDR3 runs 13 residues. CDR1 and CDR2 from the germline V gene are MNHEY and SVGAGI. CDR3 protein: CASSQRTPYEQYF. Here the CDR3 DNA reads TGTGCCAGCAGCCAAAGGACACCCTACGAGCAGTACTTC.

The J gene is TRBJ1-6, the V gene TRBV12-3 or TRBV12-4; D gene unclear. The CDR3 is 13 amino acids. V was shortened by 3 bases and J by 10 bases, with 10 bases between the two germline ends. This CDR3 is CASSLSIHSPLHF. CDR3 nucleotide sequence: TGTGCCAGCAGTTTGAGCATCCACTCACCCCTCCACTTT.

This clone showed up just once. The chain's CDR3 is CASSQGLRTGANVLTF. In nucleotides, the CDR3 is TGTGCCAGCAGCCAAGGACTAAGGACTGGGGCCAACGTCCTGACTTTC. V and J are TRBV14 and TRBJ2-6; weak D call: TRBD2 (5 bases). Germline V gives CDR1 SGHDN, CDR2 FVKESK. Trimming cost V 1 base and J 2 bases, with 9 bases left between them. The CDR3 sequence is 16 residues long. Full variable domain (outside the CDR3, taken from reference TRBV14 and TRBJ2-6): EAGVTQFPSHSVIEKGQTVTLRCDPISGHDNLYWYRRVMGKEIKFLLHFVKESKQDESGMPNNRFLAERTGGTYSTLKVQPAELEDSGVYFCASSQGLRTGANVLTFGAGSRLTVL.

The chain has TRBV28 and TRBJ2-7; perhaps TRBD2 as D (6 bases). The CDR3 spans 14 residues. Germline V gene lookup returns CDR1 MDHEN and CDR2 SYDVKM. The V end lost 3 bases, the J end lost 3 bases, and 12 bases lay between the germline ends. CDR3 sequence reads: CASSFRTGDYEQYF. In DNA, the CDR3 is TGTGCCAGCAGTTTCAGGACGGGAGACTACGAGCAGTACTTC.

The rearrangement joins TRBV5-1 to TRBJ2-4; D may be TRBD2 (6 bases). The CDR3 has 17 residues. V was pared by 6 bases and J by 3 bases, with 22 bases between. Per the germline V gene, CDR1 is SGHRS and CDR2 is YFSETQ. The CDR3 sequence is CASTPGMSGVGKNIQYF. The DNA for the CDR3 is TGCGCCAGCACGCCAGGAATGTCGGGGGTGGGCAAAAACATTCAGTACTTC.

The chain recombines TRBV7-8 with TRBJ2-6; weak D call: TRBD1 (6 bases). This CDR3 has 18 amino acids. Trimming shortened V by 5 bases and J by 2 bases, and 19 bases separated the two germline ends. Germline values: CDR1 SGHVS, CDR2 FQNEAQ. The CDR3 DNA reads as TGTGCCAGCAGCCCCCACCGGACAGCCCTCACTGGGGCCAACGTCCTGACTTTC. Protein: CASSPHRTALTGANVLTF.

The rearrangement links TRBV11-2 to TRBJ1-2; D perhaps matches TRBD1 (5 bases). The CDR3 sequence is 17 residues long. The V and J ends lost 2 bases and 2 bases respectively, with 18 bases between them. Per germline, CDR1 SGHAT and CDR2 FQNNGV. CDR3 protein: CASSLKPPRGGNYGYTF. The DNA for the CDR3 is TGTGCCAGCAGCTTAAAACCCCCCCGCGGGGGGAACTATGGCTACACCTTC.

The chain carries TRBV10-3 and TRBJ1-5, with TRBD1 matching over 10 bases. This CDR3 comprises 16 residues. V lost 3 bases, J lost 6 bases, and 8 bases stayed unmatched. From germline, CDR1 is ENHRY and CDR2 SYGVKD. CDR3 nucleotides: TGTGCCATCAGTGATCCGGGACAGGGGATGCGTCAGCCCCAGCATTTT. This codes for CAISDPGQGMRQPQHF.

This clone was counted only a few times. V and J are TRBV4-1 and TRBJ1-5; D is unresolved. Trimming removed 2 bases at V and 0 bases at J, with 11 bases between. The CDR3 loop spans 16 amino acids. The germline V gene has CDR1 MGHRA and CDR2 YSYEKL. This CDR3 reads CASSQISGHSNQPQHF. In DNA form, the CDR3 reads TGCGCCAGCAGCCAAATTAGTGGGCATAGCAATCAGCCCCAGCATTTT.

The rearrangement links TRBV19 to TRBJ1-6; D perhaps matches TRBD1 (5 bases). The CDR3 consists of 13 residues. V lost 10 bases, J lost 10 bases, and 17 bases lay in between. The V gene's germline CDR1 is LNHDA and CDR2 SQIVND (reference sequence). The CDR3 DNA sequence: TGTGCCACCACTCAGGGCGCAGAGTCACCCCTCCACTTT. Residues: CATTQGAESPLHF.

The chain joins TRBV9 to TRBJ2-7, with 7 bases lining up with TRBD2. V lost 3 bases and J lost 7; bases outside the gene matches: 10. The CDR3 is made up of 14 amino acids. Germline-derived CDR1 and CDR2 are SGDLS and YYNGEE. CDR3 amino acids: CASSARDYSLEQYF. DNA of the CDR3: TGTGCCAGCAGCGCCCGGGACTACTCCCTGGAGCAGTACTTC.

In its sample, this clone was seen once. This chain links TRBV7-2 with TRBJ2-1, with D perhaps matching TRBD2 (5 bases). CDR3 length: 13 residues. Germline V gives CDR1 SGHTA, CDR2 FQGNSA. The V gene lost 5 bases and the J gene lost 10 bases, with 15 bases spanning the gap. The CDR3 region has the DNA TGTGCCAGCAGCAGTAACGGGGTTCGAGAGCAGTTCTTC. Translated: CASSSNGVREQFF.

This chain uses TRBV6-5 with TRBJ1-1, with 7 bases that match TRBD1. J lost 4 bases, V lost 2 bases, and 4 bases had no gene match. Germline CDR1 and CDR2: MNHEY and SVGAGI. The CDR3 runs 14 residues. The CDR3 is CASSYGAGGTEAFF. CDR3 in DNA: TGTGCCAGCAGTTACGGAGCAGGGGGCACTGAAGCTTTCTTT.

The chain recombines TRBV3-1 (or the pseudogene TRBV3-2) with TRBJ1-2; weak D call: TRBD1 (6 bases). V was pared by 1 base and J by 8 bases, with 11 bases between. In germline, CDR1 is LGHDT, CDR2 YNNKEL (reference sequence). The CDR3 contains 13 residues. This CDR3 is CASSQAGTRGYTF. The CDR3 nucleotides read TGTGCCAGCAGCCAAGCTGGGACACGGGGCTACACCTTC.